The rows below give T cell receptor beta chains drawn from one sample of a study of Ad26.COV2.S vaccination and SARS-CoV-2 variants. Clones were read by immunoSEQ multiplex PCR, and TCRdb kept only the in-frame ones, dropping some. The sample includes over 400,000 clones, 85% to 90% of them seen just once. The specimen comprised peripheral blood, sampled in a trial of Ad26.COV2.S vaccine versus placebo. These receptors all come from a person between 18 and 59 years old who received the Ad26.COV2.S COVID-19 vaccine or a placebo. CDR3s include the opening cysteine and the closing phenylalanine or tryptophan. D genes are given only for firm matches. For some rows the clone size is stated as once, few or many, or as a class when expanded; others skip it.

CDR3: CASSVEPQGFGGYTF; DNA: TGTGCCAGCAGCGTAGAACCACAGGGGTTTGGAGGCTACACCTTC; V: TRBV11-1; D: TRBD1; J: TRBJ1-2; length: 15; size: -
CDR3: CASSLRYRNTEAFF; DNA: TGCGCCAGCAGCCTACGGTACAGGAACACTGAAGCTTTCTTT; V: TRBV4-3; D: -; J: TRBJ1-1; length: 14; size: -
CDR3: CASSPGTQGETQYF; DNA: TGTGCCAGCAGTCCCGGGACCCAAGGGGAGACCCAGTACTTC; V: TRBV7-2; D: -; J: TRBJ2-5; length: 14; size: -
CDR3: CASSQEGRTGRLATQYF; DNA: TGCGCCAGCAGCCAAGAAGGCCGGACAGGGAGACTTGCCACGCAGTATTTT; V: TRBV4-3; D: TRBD1; J: TRBJ2-3; length: 17; size: -
CDR3: CASRGRVDEQYF; DNA: TGTGCCAGCAGGGGGCGTGTCGACGAGCAGTACTTC; V: TRBV2; D: -; J: TRBJ2-7; length: 12; size: -
CDR3: CASSSQWAGANEQFF; DNA: TGTGCCAGCAGCTCCCAATGGGCAGGGGCGAATGAGCAGTTCTTC; V: TRBV7-2; D: -; J: TRBJ2-1; length: 15; size: -
CDR3: CASSHPRGAGTVYNEQFF; DNA: TGTGCCAGCAGCCACCCCCGTGGGGCCGGGACAGTCTACAATGAGCAGTTCTTC; V: TRBV9; D: TRBD1; J: TRBJ2-1; length: 18; size: -
CDR3: CASSSATWSAEAFF; DNA: TGTGCCAGCAGCTCCGCGACATGGTCCGCTGAAGCTTTCTTT; V: TRBV5-4; D: -; J: TRBJ1-1; length: 14; size: -
CDR3: CASSDGLALLGDTQYF; DNA: TGCGCCAGCAGCGACGGACTAGCCCTTCTGGGGGATACGCAGTATTTT; V: TRBV5-1; D: TRBD2; J: TRBJ2-3; length: 16; size: -
CDR3: CASSFQRNQPQHF; DNA: TGTGCCAGCAGCTTTCAACGCAATCAGCCCCAGCATTTT; V: TRBV5-6; D: -; J: TRBJ1-5; length: 13; size: -
CDR3: CASSAGGGDTQYF; DNA: TGTGCCAGCAGCGCGGGGGGGGGAGATACGCAGTATTTT; V: TRBV7-2; D: TRBD2; J: TRBJ2-3; length: 13; size: -
CDR3: CASSLGGAEETQYF; DNA: TGTGCCAGCAGCTTAGGAGGGGCTGAAGAGACCCAGTACTTC; V: TRBV7-8; D: -; J: TRBJ2-5; length: 14; size: -
CDR3: CASSSTPNYGYTF; DNA: TGTGCCAGCAGCTCAACCCCAAACTATGGCTACACCTTC; V: TRBV9; D: -; J: TRBJ1-2; length: 13; size: -
CDR3: CAISESRVSGTAEKLFF; DNA: TGTGCCATCAGTGAGTCGAGGGTTAGCGGTACAGCCGAAAAACTGTTTTTT; V: TRBV10-3; D: -; J: TRBJ1-4; length: 17; size: -
CDR3: CASSLALVASDGYTF; DNA: TGCGCCAGCAGCTTGGCCCTAGTAGCGAGTGATGGCTACACCTTC; V: TRBV5-1; D: -; J: TRBJ1-2; length: 15; size: -
CDR3: CASSYTLAGGMETQYF; DNA: TGTGCCAGCAGCTACACCCTAGCGGGGGGGATGGAGACCCAGTACTTC; V: TRBV5-6; D: TRBD2; J: TRBJ2-5; length: 16; size: -
CDR3: CASSQGRVYGYTF; DNA: TGTGCCAGCAGCCAAGGGAGGGTCTATGGCTACACCTTC; V: TRBV13; D: -; J: TRBJ1-2; length: 13; size: -
CDR3: CASSLLSGGGLAFF; DNA: TGTGCCAGCAGCTTATTATCAGGGGGAGGATTAGCTTTCTTT; V: TRBV13; D: TRBD1; J: TRBJ1-1; length: 14; size: -
CDR3: CASSFASGDGGYGYTF; DNA: TGTGCCAGCAGCTTTGCTTCAGGGGACGGGGGTTATGGCTACACCTTC; V: TRBV5-4; D: -; J: TRBJ1-2; length: 16; size: -
CDR3: CASSSSGTHEKLFF; DNA: TGCGCCAGCAGCTCAAGTGGCACACATGAAAAACTGTTTTTT; V: TRBV5-1; D: -; J: TRBJ1-4; length: 14; size: -
CDR3: CSVYEDPEAFF; DNA: TGCAGCGTTTATGAGGACCCTGAAGCTTTCTTT; V: TRBV29-1; D: -; J: TRBJ1-1; length: 11; size: few
CDR3: CASRSRRVAGGSTDTQYF; DNA: TGTGCCAGCAGATCCCGAAGGGTAGCGGGGGGGTCCACAGATACGCAGTATTTT; V: TRBV7-8; D: TRBD2; J: TRBJ2-3; length: 18; size: -
CDR3: CASSQDRGKAFF; DNA: TGCGCCAGCAGCCAAGACAGGGGGAAAGCTTTCTTT; V: TRBV4-3; D: TRBD1; J: TRBJ1-1; length: 12; size: -
CDR3: CASSLQGMNTEAFF; DNA: TGCGCCAGCAGCTTACAGGGCATGAACACTGAAGCTTTCTTT; V: TRBV5-1; D: -; J: TRBJ1-1; length: 14; size: -
CDR3: CASIRQTQYF; DNA: TGCGCCAGCATCAGACAGACCCAGTACTTC; V: TRBV23-1; D: -; J: TRBJ2-5; length: 10; size: -
CDR3: CASRDGTGRIGYTF; DNA: TGTGCCAGTAGGGACGGGACAGGGAGAATTGGCTACACCTTC; V: TRBV19; D: TRBD1; J: TRBJ1-2; length: 14; size: -
CDR3: CASSYHTGGPRNNEQFF; DNA: TGTGCCAGCAGTTACCATACGGGGGGGCCGAGGAACAATGAGCAGTTCTTC; V: TRBV6-2/TRBV6-3; D: TRBD2; J: TRBJ2-1; length: 17; size: -